The clone carrying this TCR beta chain occurred many times. RNA transcripts yielded amplified TCR beta CDR3 regions. The TCR CDR3 first-round RT-PCR relied on the HTBI primer set. TCRdb re-called the multiplex PCR reads with MiXCR, one entry per CDR3 protein. The table includes some 250,000 distinct CDR3 sequences, roughly 15% detected once. The source of the sample is a study of T cells in Graves' hyperthyroidism and ophthalmopathy. V shed 6 bases, J shed 2 bases, and the junction held 6 bases outside the gene matches. The V gene's germline CDR1 is MDHEN and CDR2 SYDVKM. The CDR3 runs to 14 residues. This receptor was obtained from a woman between 50 and 59 years old with Graves' hyperthyroidism that later progressed to Graves' ophthalmopathy. V and J are TRBV28 and TRBJ2-7, with 8 bases matching TRBD2. Material: blood. The CDR3 bases are TGTGCCAGCAGGGAACTAGCGGCAACCTACGAGCAGTACTTC. Translation gives CASRELAATYEQYF. Variable domain in full (rest from reference TRBV28 and TRBJ2-7): DVKVTQSSRYLVKRTGEKVFLECVQDMDHENMFWYRQDPGLGLRLIYFSYDVKMKEKGDIPEGYSVSREKKERFSLILESASTNQTSMYLCASRELAATYEQYFGPGTRLTVT.